This TCR beta chain was recorded in a study of cytomegalovirus exposure and HLA in healthy donors. Trimming shortened V by 5 bases and J by 0 bases, and 8 bases separated the two germline ends. This CDR3 has 15 residues. Germline lookup yields CDR1 MDHEN and CDR2 SYDVKM. The PCR ran on 60 Vbeta and 13 Jbeta primers. Only in-frame clones appear in the TCRdb table, and some are missing; sequencing was by immunoSEQ multiplex PCR. The sample records 65,000 to 85,000 clones, around 76% being singletons. General study findings and limits: When analyzed later, the rates of TCR association showed variation by HLA locus, with DRB1 the most and HLA-C the fewest.

As to this clone: Its antigen is still unknown. The same CDR3 can be traced to other DNA sequences in this sample.

Material for sequencing was PBMCs. This chain joins TRBV28 and TRBJ2-6; D is perhaps TRBD1 (6 bases). This receptor was taken from a male donor in good health and CMV-seropositive. The CDR3 here is CASSQGGSGANVLTF. CDR3 nucleotide sequence: TGTGCCAGCAGTCAAGGGGGCTCTGGGGCCAACGTCCTGACTTTC.